In this sample, the clone carrying this T cell receptor (beta chain) turned up a few times. The data belong to a study of T cells after yellow fever vaccination. TCRdb independently ran MiXCR on the 5' RACE reads; one entry per CDR3 protein. The top ten clones hold roughly a sixth of a sample with hundreds of thousands of distinct CDR3 sequences, roughly 8.6% of them seen once. J lost 2 bases, V lost 5 bases, and 9 bases had no gene match. This CDR3 region has 15 residues. CDR1 is MNHEY, CDR2 SVGEGT, per germline. Sample: PBMCs, taken roughly seven weeks after the first yellow fever vaccination. The rearrangement links TRBV6-2 or TRBV6-3 to TRBJ2-7, with 7 bases fitting TRBD1. This TCR was sampled from a man between 18 and 35 years old who received the YFV17D yellow fever vaccine. The CDR3 protein is CASSRTRDRPYEQYV. CDR3 DNA sequence: TGTGCCAGCAGTCGAACGAGGGACAGACCCTACGAGCAGTACGTC.